The rows below give T cell receptor beta chains drawn from one sample of a study of patients and donors after allogeneic stem cell transplantation. TCRdb independently ran MiXCR on the RT-PCR reads; one entry per CDR3 protein. Of about 410,000 distinct CDR3 sequences listed, approximately 16% were seen once; the top ten hold around 7.2%. Sequenced: blood, either unsorted or a sorted T cell fraction (not recorded which). The source of these receptors is a human donor who was either an allogeneic HSCT recipient or a stem cell or donor lymphocyte infusion donor (not recorded which). It is not recorded whose cells these are; they may come from a transplant donor. The CDR3 runs from the conserved cysteine through the conserved F or W. The D gene is left open where the match is weak. Where a row states a size, it is once, few, many or the class of an expanded clone; other rows omit it.

>TRBV6-2/TRBV6-3|.|TRBJ1-4|.
CASHNHEIEKLFF
TGTGCCAGCCACAACCATGAGATTGAAAAACTGTTTTTT
>TRBV5-1|TRBD2|TRBJ2-3|few
CASSLTHSGSPTDTQYF
TGCGCCAGCAGCTTGACCCACAGCGGGAGCCCCACAGATACGCAGTATTTT
>TRBV19|.|TRBJ1-2|.
CASSIFAANRYGYTF
TGTGCCAGTAGTATATTTGCTGCGAATCGCTATGGCTACACCTTC
>TRBV12-3/TRBV12-4|.|TRBJ1-3|few
CASSPIGRVGNTIYF
TGTGCCAGCAGCCCCATCGGCAGGGTTGGAAACACCATATATTTT
>TRBV7-9|TRBD2|TRBJ2-5|few
CASSGAGEETQYF
TGTGCCAGCAGTGGAGCGGGGGAAGAGACCCAGTACTTC
>TRBV7-9|TRBD2|TRBJ2-2|.
CASSWGLAMAPGELFF
TGTGCCAGCAGCTGGGGACTAGCGATGGCCCCCGGGGAGCTGTTTTTT
>TRBV6-5|.|TRBJ2-7|once
CASSYGGSRYEQYF
TGTGCCAGCAGTTACGGGGGCTCACGCTACGAGCAGTACTTC
>TRBV7-7|.|TRBJ2-3|.
CASSLGSWPSSTDTQYF
TGTGCTAGCAGCTTAGGGAGTTGGCCGTCTAGCACAGATACGCAGTATTTT
>TRBV6-1|TRBD2|TRBJ2-3|few
CASRDSGGTDTQYF
TGTGCCAGCAGGGATAGCGGGGGCACAGATACGCAGTATTTT
>TRBV20-1|TRBD2|TRBJ2-7|.
CSASGLAGASGEQYF
TGCAGTGCTAGTGGTCTAGCGGGAGCGTCTGGCGAGCAGTACTTC
>TRBV7-9|TRBD1|TRBJ1-2|few
CASSDGQGNDGYTF
TGTGCCAGCAGCGACGGACAGGGGAACGATGGCTACACCTTC
>TRBV20-1|TRBD2|TRBJ2-1|few
CSATPSERGYNEQFF
TGCAGTGCAACCCCTTCGGAGCGGGGCTACAATGAGCAGTTCTTC
>TRBV6-1|.|TRBJ1-1|.
CASSLGRIHTEAFF
TGTGCCAGCAGCCTCGGACGGATTCACACTGAAGCTTTCTTT
>TRBV20-1|.|TRBJ1-2|many
CSARDQAYGYTF
TGCAGTGCTAGAGATCAGGCCTATGGCTACACCTTC
>TRBV5-1|.|TRBJ1-1|.
CASRGDLNTEAFF
TGCGCCAGCAGGGGCGATTTGAACACTGAAGCTTTCTTT
>TRBV27|TRBD2|TRBJ2-5|few
CASNVIGLGGDQETQYF
TGTGCCAGCAACGTAATCGGACTAGGCGGAGACCAAGAGACCCAGTACTTC
>TRBV4-3|.|TRBJ1-5|many
CASSPSFRDNQPQHF
TGCGCCAGCAGCCCAAGTTTCAGGGACAATCAGCCCCAGCATTTT
>TRBV6-5|.|TRBJ1-1|once
CASSSPGGLTEAFF
TGTGCCAGCAGTTCCCCGGGAGGTCTGACTGAAGCTTTCTTT
>TRBV7-9|.|TRBJ2-7|few
CASSPSDTRIYEQYF
TGTGCCAGCAGCCCCTCGGACACCCGCATCTACGAGCAGTACTTC
>TRBV4-3|.|TRBJ1-2|.
CASSQEPRTNYGYTF
TGCGCCAGCAGCCAAGAACCGCGGACTAACTATGGCTACACCTTC
>TRBV27|.|TRBJ2-4|.
CASRQGGIQYF
TGTGCCAGCCGCCAGGGAGGCATTCAGTACTTC
>TRBV15|.|TRBJ1-1|once
CATGAGVLTEAFF
TGTGCCACCGGCGCGGGGGTCCTCACTGAAGCTTTCTTT
>TRBV11-2|.|TRBJ1-1|.
CASSRQIMNTEAFF
TGTGCCAGCAGCCGACAGATCATGAACACTGAAGCTTTCTTT
>TRBV5-4|TRBD2|TRBJ2-3|few
CASSATSGGATDTQYF
TGTGCCAGCAGTGCGACTAGCGGGGGGGCAACAGATACGCAGTATTTT
>TRBV12-3/TRBV12-4|TRBD2|TRBJ2-7|few
CASSLGASGAYEQYF
TGTGCCAGCAGCCTGGGGGCTAGCGGGGCCTACGAGCAGTACTTC
>TRBV29-1|.|TRBJ1-1|few
CSVKMPGRYERAEAFF
TGCAGCGTTAAGATGCCAGGGAGGTATGAGCGCGCTGAAGCTTTCTTT
>TRBV20-1|.|TRBJ1-5|.
CSARDQRAPVAQPQHF
TGCAGTGCTAGAGATCAACGGGCACCGGTTGCTCAACCCCAGCATTTT
>TRBV11-3|.|TRBJ2-3|.
CASSLDGAGGADTQYF
TGTGCCAGCAGCTTAGATGGGGCTGGCGGTGCAGATACGCAGTATTTT
>TRBV7-9|TRBD1|TRBJ1-1|.
CASSERRDRVSFF
TGTGCCAGCAGCGAGAGACGGGACAGGGTTTCTTTCTTT
>TRBV12-5|TRBD1|TRBJ1-5|.
CASGDVGTGMSSNQPQHF
TGTGCTAGCGGGGACGTGGGGACAGGGATGAGTAGCAATCAGCCCCAGCATTTT
>TRBV9|.|TRBJ2-3|few
CASSVTWDTGTDTQYF
TGTGCCAGCAGCGTGACATGGGACACGGGGACAGATACGCAGTATTTT
>TRBV20-1|TRBD2|TRBJ2-5|.
CSASQTSVGETQYF
TGCAGTGCTTCCCAGACTAGCGTCGGAGAGACCCAGTACTTC
>TRBV2|.|TRBJ1-2|.
CASSAGAYGYTF
TGTGCCAGCAGTGCAGGGGCCTATGGCTACACCTTC
>TRBV28|.|TRBJ2-1|few
CASSPPDTRGQFF
TGTGCCAGCAGTCCCCCCGACACCCGAGGGCAGTTCTTC
>TRBV5-1|TRBD2|TRBJ2-3|few
CASSWTSVGATDTQYF
TGCGCCAGCAGCTGGACTAGCGTGGGAGCCACAGATACGCAGTATTTT
>TRBV7-9|TRBD1|TRBJ1-5|few
CASTETGGWPQHF
TGTGCCAGCACCGAAACAGGGGGCTGGCCCCAGCATTTT
>TRBV15|.|TRBJ2-4|few
CATSRGTQVANIQYF
TGTGCCACCAGCAGAGGAACACAGGTCGCGAACATTCAGTACTTC
>TRBV5-5|.|TRBJ2-7|few
CASSSYHEQYF
TGTGCCAGCAGCTCATACCACGAGCAGTACTTC
>TRBV7-8|TRBD1|TRBJ2-5|.
CASSLRTGDETQYF
TGTGCCAGCAGCTTAAGGACAGGGGATGAGACCCAGTACTTC
>TRBV6-6|.|TRBJ2-7|many
CASSYSKGVEQYF
TGTGCCAGCAGTTACTCGAAGGGGGTAGAGCAGTACTTC
>TRBV12-3/TRBV12-4|.|TRBJ2-7|many
CASSLANEQYF
TGTGCCAGCAGTTTAGCAAACGAGCAGTACTTC
>TRBV12-3/TRBV12-4|.|TRBJ1-5|many
CASSSPGREPQHF
TGTGCCAGCAGTTCACCAGGGAGAGAGCCCCAGCATTTT
>TRBV20-1|.|TRBJ2-7|.
CSAEGEYEQYF
TGCAGTGCTGAGGGGGAGTACGAGCAGTACTTC
>TRBV25-1|.|TRBJ2-3|.
CASSAPGPPGGTQYF
TGTGCCAGCAGCGCCCCGGGACCGCCCGGGGGCACGCAGTATTTT
>TRBV4-3|.|TRBJ2-6|.
CASSQDLGRGSGANVLTF
TGCGCCAGCAGCCAAGATCTGGGCAGGGGCTCTGGGGCCAACGTCCTGACTTTC
>TRBV7-9|.|TRBJ2-7|.
CASSRNQGWEQYF
TGTGCCAGCAGCAGGAACCAGGGGTGGGAGCAGTACTTC
>TRBV24-1|.|TRBJ2-1|many
CATSDLSPNEQFF
TGTGCCACCAGTGATTTGTCTCCCAATGAGCAGTTCTTC
>TRBV7-2|.|TRBJ1-5|.
CASSGGVGQPQHF
TGTGCCAGCAGTGGAGGGGTGGGTCAGCCCCAGCATTTT
>TRBV27|.|TRBJ2-1|.
CASRRDGSRTYNEQFF
TGTGCCAGCAGAAGGGACGGGAGTAGGACCTACAATGAGCAGTTCTTC
>TRBV5-6|.|TRBJ2-2|.
CASSFYGTLGTGELFF
TGTGCCAGCAGCTTCTACGGGACCTTGGGGACCGGGGAGCTGTTTTTT
>TRBV29-1|.|TRBJ1-1|few
CSHSRDTKNTEAFF
TGCAGCCATTCTAGGGACACAAAGAACACTGAAGCTTTCTTT
>TRBV27|.|TRBJ1-6|.
CASSLFGLTNSPLHF
TGTGCCAGCAGTTTATTCGGTCTGACTAATTCACCCCTCCACTTT
>TRBV13|TRBD1|TRBJ2-1|.
CASSWPGQGVLDEQFF
TGTGCCAGCAGCTGGCCGGGACAGGGAGTTTTGGATGAGCAGTTCTTC
>TRBV20-1|.|TRBJ2-6|.
CSAIGLSGANVLTF
TGCAGTGCTATAGGGCTCTCTGGGGCCAACGTCCTGACTTTC
>TRBV18|TRBD1|TRBJ1-1|.
CASSPRLTGDKSTEAFF
TGTGCCAGCTCACCACGGCTAACAGGGGATAAGAGCACTGAAGCTTTCTTT
>TRBV12-3/TRBV12-4|.|TRBJ1-2|.
CASSPLGGFDYGYTF
TGTGCCAGCAGCCCCCTGGGGGGTTTCGACTATGGCTACACCTTC
>TRBV5-1|TRBD1|TRBJ2-7|.
CASSLEGTAFSYEQYF
TGCGCCAGCAGCTTGGAAGGGACAGCGTTTTCCTACGAGCAGTACTTC
>TRBV10-3|.|TRBJ2-7|.
CAISESTSGSYEQYF
TGTGCCATCAGTGAGTCGACTAGTGGATCCTACGAGCAGTACTTC
>TRBV20-1|.|TRBJ1-2|few
CSATRQVLYGYTF
TGCAGTGCAACTCGACAGGTACTCTATGGCTACACCTTC
>TRBV27|.|TRBJ2-7|few
CASSLSEPYEQYF
TGTGCCAGCAGTTTATCCGAGCCCTACGAGCAGTACTTC